This T cell receptor (beta chain) was obtained from a study of T-cell memory formation after mild COVID-19. About the research overall: TCR clusters were largely donor specific. Notes on the study in general: Researchers report contracting CD4+ clones mostly in CM and EM, with CD8+ clones in EMRA. Memory sampled before infection contained some responding clones, suggesting cross-reactive memory joined.

The TCR alpha and TCR beta cDNA libraries, bearing sample barcodes and UMIs, were generated by 5'RACE using constant-segment primers. TCRdb analysed the 5' RACE reads with MiXCR anew, one entry per CDR3 protein. The table shows 290,000 or so distinct CDR3 sequences, with roughly a fifth occurring only once. Notes on this clonotype: Its antigen is unidentified.

The sequenced material came from PBMCs or a T cell subset sorted from them (not recorded which). The sequence came from a man aged 18 to 30 who had mild COVID-19 (a few samples of this study predate the infection). Cell type and time point are not known.

CDR3 sequence reads: CASSQGSGINQPQHF. CDR3 coding DNA: TGCGCCAGCAGCCAAGGGTCCGGAATCAATCAGCCCCAGCATTTT. The chain combines TRBV4-3 with TRBJ1-5; D ambiguous. Trimming took off 1 base at V and 3 bases at J, with 10 bases between the two ends. The CDR3 covers 15 residues. Germline V lookup: CDR1 LGHNA, CDR2 YSLEER.